The clone carrying this T cell receptor beta chain was counted ten times or more. V gave up 2 bases and J gave up 2 bases, with 21 bases separating them. The CDR3 is 17 residues long. Germline V gene sequence: CDR1 DFQATT, CDR2 SNEGSKA (reference sequence). This sample is drawn from a study of neurological immune-mediated disorders. With 10-nucleotide random UMIs included, cDNA was synthesized by 5'RACE. TCRdb reprocessed the 5' RACE reads with MiXCR, giving one entry per CDR3 protein. The sample contains tens of thousands of distinct CDR3 sequences, 4% of which appear only once. Sequenced input: CD4+ T cells from blood. The sequence was collected from a middle-aged woman in good health. The chain joins TRBV20-1 to TRBJ1-1; a weak D match, TRBD1 (5 bases). CDR3 amino acids: CSARRIIGGILNTEAFF. The DNA for the CDR3 is TGCAGTGCTAGACGTATAATTGGGGGAATACTTAACACTGAAGCTTTCTTT.